One sample yielded the 23 T cell receptor beta chains listed below, sequenced in a study of blood T cell repertoires in COVID-19. Method: immunoSEQ multiplex PCR; TCRdb's copy keeps in-frame clones and lacks some. The sample carries approximately 130,000 clones, around 63% recorded once. The sequencing input was peripheral blood. These receptors all stem from a woman in her 70s with acute or convalescent COVID-19.

The rearrangement links TRBV24-1 to TRBJ2-1; TRBD2 matches 11 bases. Trimming removed 5 bases from V and 9 bases from J; junction bases left unmatched: 8. The CDR3 is 15 residues long. Germline CDR1 is KGHDR and CDR2 is SFDVKD. In DNA, the CDR3 is TGTGCCACCAGTGTAGCGGGAGGGGGTTCGGTTGAGCAGTTCTTC. Protein: CATSVAGGGSVEQFF.

The chain carries TRBV21-1 and TRBJ2-3; the table's D gene call, TRBD2, was not cross checked with the DNA. TRBV21-1 is deemed a pseudogene. The length of the CDR3 is 16 residues. The CDR3 DNA sequence: TGTGCCAGCAGCATCGGTGGTAGCGTGTACACAGATACGCAGTATTTT. It encodes CASSIGGSVYTDTQYF.

Relative to its sample, this clone is medium-sized. This sequence joins TRBV28 and TRBJ2-5, with D perhaps TRBD1 (6 bases). Germline CDR1 is MDHEN and CDR2 is SYDVKM. The V end lost 6 bases, the J end lost 2 bases, and 10 bases lay between the germline ends. CDR3 length: 13 amino acids. CDR3 sequence: CASSTGTQETQYF. The CDR3 DNA reads TGTGCCAGCAGCACCGGGACACAAGAGACCCAGTACTTC.

The rearrangement joins TRBV5-4 to TRBJ1-2; 7 bases are a match to TRBD1. The CDR3 length is 15 residues. CDR1 is SGHNT and CDR2 is YYREEE in the germline V gene (reference sequence). With 4 bases clipped from V and 4 bases from J, the junction kept 10 bases outside the gene matches. This CDR3 reads CASSDRRGSFYGYTF. The CDR3 nucleotides read TGTGCCAGCAGCGACCGCAGGGGGTCCTTCTATGGCTACACCTTC.

V is TRBV10-2 and J is TRBJ1-1; D is possibly TRBD1 (5 bases). The CDR3 extends over 14 amino acids. Germline-derived CDR1 and CDR2 are WSHSY and SAAADI. V gave up 7 bases and J gave up 0 bases, with 12 bases separating them. CDR3 in amino acids: CASKDSSMNTEAFF. The DNA for the CDR3 is TGCGCCAGCAAAGACAGTTCCATGAACACTGAAGCTTTCTTT.

The V call is TRBV19, the J call TRBJ1-1; 10 bases line up with TRBD1. Per the germline V gene, CDR1 is LNHDA and CDR2 is SQIVND (reference sequence). V gave up 3 bases and J gave up 4 bases; unmatched junction bases: 8. CDR3 length: 16 amino acids. CDR3 sequence (DNA): TGTGCCAGTAGTATTGGTCACGGACAGGGGGGCACTGAAGCTTTCTTT. This encodes CASSIGHGQGGTEAFF.

The sample holds a few counts of this clone. The gene calls are TRBV5-1 and TRBJ2-7; 13 bases map to TRBD2. The CDR3 contains 20 residues. Per the germline V gene, CDR1 is SGHRS and CDR2 is YFSETQ. The junction had 16 bases not matched to a gene; V was cut back by 3 bases and J by 1 base. CDR3 coding DNA: TGCGCCAGCAGCTATCGGGGGGGCACTCCGGGACTAGCGGGGTCCTACGAGCAGTACTTC. It specifies CASSYRGGTPGLAGSYEQYF.

V and J are TRBV11-2 and TRBJ1-1; D is undetermined. Germline assignment: CDR1 SGHAT and CDR2 FQNNGV. This CDR3 region has 13 residues. Trimming cost V 1 base and J 3 bases, with 6 bases left between them. The CDR3 bases are TGTGCCAGCAGCTTAGCCGGGTACACTGAAGCTTTCTTT. Encoded protein: CASSLAGYTEAFF.

The V and J genes are TRBV27 and TRBJ1-4; D is unresolved. With 6 bases removed from V and 4 bases from J, the gap between germline ends came to 18 bases. Germline CDR1 is MNHEY and CDR2 is SMNVEV (reference sequence). The CDR3 consists of 16 residues. The CDR3 DNA reads as TGTGCCAGCAGGCCGTCGTACCAGGTTAATAATGAAAAACTGTTTTTT. Its protein is CASRPSYQVNNEKLFF.

The rearrangement uses TRBV7-2 and TRBJ2-1; TRBD2 matches at 15 bases. V lost 1 base, J lost 7 bases, and 2 bases stayed unmatched. CDR1 and CDR2 (germline): SGHTA, FQGNSA. The CDR3 is 16 residues long. CDR3 sequence reads: CASSLDGLAGGNEQFF. CDR3 DNA: TGTGCCAGCAGCTTAGACGGACTAGCGGGGGGGAATGAGCAGTTCTTC.

V usage is TRBV10-2 and J usage is TRBJ2-7; 15 positions agree with TRBD2. The germline gives CDR1 WSHSY, CDR2 SAAADI. The V gene end was trimmed by 2 bases and the J gene end by 1 base; junction bases not matched to a gene: 3. CDR3 length: 17 amino acids. CDR3 sequence: CASSEPGTSGRSYEQYF. The CDR3 DNA reads as TGCGCCAGCAGTGAGCCCGGGACTAGCGGGAGGTCCTACGAGCAGTACTTC.

The chain uses TRBV27 and TRBJ2-1, with TRBD1 as a possible D gene (6 bases). Deletions cut 4 bases from V and 2 bases from J, with 15 bases between. There are 16 residues in the CDR3. Looked up from germline, CDR1 is MNHEY and CDR2 is SMNVEV (reference sequence). CDR3 protein: CASSSRGLIPYNEQFF. The CDR3 bases are TGTGCCAGCAGTTCCAGGGGATTGATCCCCTACAATGAGCAGTTCTTC.

This clone has more than one count but fewer than ten. The chain has TRBV2 and TRBJ2-5; TRBD2 agrees at 8 bases. Germline CDR1 reads SNHLY; CDR2 reads FYNNEI. With V trimmed by 7 bases and J by 5 bases, 6 bases remained unmatched. The CDR3 covers 13 residues. The CDR3 DNA follows: TGTGCCAGCACCCGGGGGGGCCGCGAGACCCAGTACTTC. It is translated as CASTRGGRETQYF.

A note on this clone: Compared with germline, one end of the junction differs, possibly owing to a read error. CDR3 loop: CTSSPGTRVNEQFF. The CDR3 nucleotides are TGTACCAGCAGTCCCGGGACTAGAGTCAATGAGCAGTTCTTC. The genes are TRBV28 and TRBJ2-1, with 8 nucleotides matching TRBD2. The germline V gene encodes CDR1 MDHEN and CDR2 SYDVKM. CDR3 length equals 14 residues.

This clone has a single count. This chain joins TRBV2 and TRBJ1-1, with unresolved D. Germline CDR1 is SNHLY and CDR2 is FYNNEI. CDR3 length: 14 amino acids. Deletions cut 4 bases from V and 2 bases from J, with 11 bases between. CDR3 amino acids: CASSATGVNTEAFF. The DNA for the CDR3 is TGTGCCAGCAGTGCGACCGGGGTAAACACTGAAGCTTTCTTT.

The gene calls are TRBV9 and TRBJ1-1; 9 bases map to TRBD1. The CDR3 is 15 amino acids. Per germline, CDR1 SGDLS and CDR2 YYNGEE. V lost 4 bases to trimming and J lost 0 bases; unmatched junction nucleotides: 4. The CDR3 loop is CASSRGQGMNTEAFF. The CDR3 nucleotides are TGTGCCAGCAGCAGGGGACAGGGCATGAACACTGAAGCTTTCTTT.

In its sample, this clone was seen once. The chain joins TRBV7-9 to TRBJ2-7; TRBD1 matches 9 bases. Trimming cost V 5 bases and J 1 base; bases outside gene matches: 3. CDR1 is SEHNR and CDR2 is FQNEAQ in the germline V gene (reference sequence). This CDR3 spans 14 amino acids. This CDR3 is CASSPGTGSYEQYF. The CDR3 bases are TGTGCCAGCAGCCCGGGGACAGGGTCCTACGAGCAGTACTTC.

This chain connects TRBV3-1 (or the pseudogene TRBV3-2) to TRBJ2-7; D ambiguous. The CDR3 totals 15 residues. CDR1 LGHDT and CDR2 YNNKEL come from the germline V gene (reference sequence). Trimming took off 0 bases at V and 5 bases at J, with 14 bases between the two ends. CDR3 protein: CASSQESVVEDEQYF. DNA for the CDR3: TGTGCCAGCAGCCAAGAGTCGGTAGTTGAGGACGAGCAGTACTTC.

The V and J genes are TRBV18 and TRBJ1-1; D ambiguous. Germline CDR1 reads KGHSH; CDR2 reads LQKENI. V gave up 3 bases and J gave up 3 bases, with 8 bases separating them. This CDR3 is 13 amino acids long. CDR3 DNA: TGTGCCAGCTCACCGGCGGTGGACACTGAAGCTTTCTTT. Residues: CASSPAVDTEAFF.

This rearrangement joins TRBV6-5 to TRBJ2-7; the match to TRBD1 covers 8 bases. This CDR3 has 12 residues. Germline V gene sequence: CDR1 MNHEY, CDR2 SVGAGI. V was pared by 6 bases and J by 3 bases, with 1 base of the junction left unmatched. Here the CDR3 reads CASRGQDYEQYF. Here the CDR3 DNA reads TGTGCCAGCAGGGGACAGGACTACGAGCAGTACTTC.

This chain joins TRBV5-8 and TRBJ1-5, with TRBD1 matching 7 bases. The germline V gene encodes CDR1 SGHTS and CDR2 YDEGEE. Trimming cost V 4 bases and J 7 bases; bases outside gene matches: 11. The CDR3 loop spans 15 amino acids. Written as DNA, the CDR3 is TGTGCCAGCAGCCTTCAGACAGGGATATTGCAGCCCCAGCATTTT. It is translated as CASSLQTGILQPQHF.

The J gene is TRBJ1-3, the V gene TRBV6-1; D possibly corresponds to TRBD1 (6 bases). Trimming took off 8 bases at V and 4 bases at J, with 12 bases between the two ends. The CDR3 runs to 13 residues. Germline V CDR1 and CDR2: MNHNS, SASEGT. This CDR3 is CASLGGPGNTIYF. Here the CDR3 DNA reads TGTGCCAGCCTGGGGGGGCCCGGAAACACCATATATTTT.

The CDR3 here is CATSRDLGQGLSEQYF. In DNA form, the CDR3 reads TGTGCCACCAGCAGAGATCTTGGGCAGGGACTATCCGAGCAGTACTTC. J is TRBJ2-7 and V is TRBV15, with 7 positions matching TRBD2. Germline trimming cut 0 bases from V and 6 bases from J; bases unmatched to any gene: 11. Germline V gene data show CDR1 as LNHNV and CDR2 as YYDKDF (reference sequence). This CDR3 is 16 amino acids long.